This is a list of T cell receptor beta chains from one sample in a study of blood T cell repertoires in COVID-19. Assay: immunoSEQ multiplex PCR; the TCRdb copy retains only in-frame clones and omits some. The table includes fewer than 200,000 clones, 79% detected once. Sequencing was done on a sample of peripheral blood. The source is a woman in her sixties with COVID-19, enrolled during active disease. Both conserved end residues are trimmed from each CDR3. Rows give clone size only sometimes, using once, few, many, or a class for an expanded clone.

>NA|TRBV3-1/TRBV3-2|TRBJ2-2
ASSPGLYTGELF
>NA|TRBV2|TRBJ1-5
ASSERVQGTKAQH
>NA|TRBV6-6|TRBJ2-3
ASLPRALAGLDTQY
>NA|TRBV5-1|TRBJ1-5
ASSLGDREDNQPQH
>NA|TRBV5-4|TRBJ2-7
ASSLADRVTYEQY
>NA|TRBV27|TRBJ2-5
ASSFLDRQETQY
>few|TRBV11-2|TRBJ2-1
ASNLGTSGPFTYNEQF
>few|TRBV19|TRBJ2-2
ASKETSNTGELF
>NA|TRBV5-5|TRBJ1-1
ASSSPGRGSTEAF
>few|TRBV29-1|TRBJ1-2
SVEDGRKGANYGYT
>NA|TRBV11-2|TRBJ2-5
ASSFSGGAWDTQY
>NA|TRBV6-6|TRBJ1-1
ASRPIGVTEAF
>NA|TRBV29-1|TRBJ2-1
SVEGHVRAPNEQF
>NA|TRBV2|TRBJ2-1
ASSELAGAYNEQF
>NA|TRBV7-2|TRBJ2-3
ASSPGTRITDTQY
>NA|TRBV12-3/TRBV12-4|TRBJ2-7
ASSRQGWEQY
>NA|TRBV2|TRBJ2-1
ASSEPPFDEQF
>NA|TRBV29-1|TRBJ1-2
SVPRLDRGGSDGYT